A selection of T cell receptor beta chains follows, all from one sample in a study of T cell responses to AZD1222 COVID-19 vaccine. Method: immunoSEQ multiplex PCR; TCRdb's copy keeps in-frame clones and lacks some. The table has 100,000 to 130,000 clones, roughly 90% seen once. The source was peripheral blood, collected 28 days after the second AZD1222 dose. The receptors derive from an adult who received the AZD1222 COVID-19 vaccine. Each CDR3 is given with its conserved first and last residue. Fields, in order: D gene, V gene, J gene, clone size, CDR3 protein, CDR3 DNA. D genes are given only for firm matches. Where a row states a size, it is once, few, many or the class of an expanded clone; other rows omit it.

>TRBD1|TRBV6-2/TRBV6-3|TRBJ1-5|NA
CASSYGPGQGRNTAQHF
TGTGCCAGCAGTTACGGTCCCGGACAGGGGAGAAATACGGCCCAGCATTTT
>NA|TRBV11-3|TRBJ2-3|NA
CASSLGAGLDTQYF
TGTGCCAGCAGCTTAGGGGCGGGGTTAGATACGCAGTATTTT
>TRBD1|TRBV9|TRBJ1-6|NA
CASSVATGTGWSNSPLHF
TGTGCCAGCAGCGTAGCTACGGGGACAGGGTGGTCTAATTCACCCCTCCACTTT
>TRBD2|TRBV5-1|TRBJ2-2|NA
CASSMGLARTGELFF
TGCGCCAGCAGCATGGGACTAGCGAGGACCGGGGAGCTGTTTTTT
>NA|TRBV5-1|TRBJ2-5|NA
CASSSRQLETQYF
TGCGCCAGCAGCTCCCGACAGTTAGAGACCCAGTACTTC
>TRBD1|TRBV4-2|TRBJ1-4|NA
CASSQRGTGMDEKLFF
TGTGCCAGCAGCCAAAGGGGGACAGGGATGGATGAAAAACTGTTTTTT
>TRBD2|TRBV24-1|TRBJ2-5|NA
CATSEGGTTDWLETQYF
TGTGCCACCAGTGAGGGGGGGACGACGGACTGGTTAGAGACCCAGTACTTC
>NA|TRBV21-1|TRBJ1-1|NA
CASSKGIGDRPMNTEAFF
TGTGCCAGCAGCAAAGGGATAGGGGACAGACCCATGAACACTGAAGCTTTCTTT
>NA|TRBV7-9|TRBJ1-1|few
CASSLVTGPTEAFF
TGTGCCAGCAGCTTAGTTACAGGGCCCACTGAAGCTTTCTTT
>TRBD2|TRBV11-2|TRBJ2-1|NA
CASSTLRTSGGLLNEQFF
TGTGCCAGCAGCACCCTCAGGACTAGCGGGGGCCTTTTGAATGAGCAGTTCTTC
>TRBD1|TRBV28|TRBJ1-5|once
CASSRTGDGQPQHF
TGTGCCAGCAGTCGGACAGGGGATGGACAGCCCCAGCATTTT
>NA|TRBV5-8|TRBJ1-2|NA
CASSLGQKNGYTF
TGTGCCAGCAGCTTGGGACAGAAGAATGGCTACACCTTC
>NA|TRBV7-5|TRBJ2-7|NA
CARSFWDRPYEQYF
TGTGCCAGAAGCTTTTGGGACAGGCCCTACGAGCAGTACTTC
>TRBD1|TRBV4-1|TRBJ2-6|NA
CASSQADRGSSGANVLTF
TGCGCCAGCAGCCAAGCCGACAGGGGAAGCTCTGGGGCCAACGTCCTGACTTTC
>NA|TRBV2|TRBJ1-5|once
CASSQDGRNQPQHF
TGTGCCAGCAGTCAGGACGGGAGAAATCAGCCCCAGCATTTT
>NA|TRBV19|TRBJ1-1|NA
CASKGQGNTEAFF
TGTGCCAGTAAGGGGCAGGGAAACACTGAAGCTTTCTTT
>NA|TRBV7-9|TRBJ2-5|NA
CASSPQAGPQETQYF
TGTGCCAGCAGCCCCCAGGCCGGCCCCCAAGAGACCCAGTACTTC
>NA|TRBV7-2|TRBJ2-3|NA
CASSKQAGSADTQYF
TGTGCCAGCAGCAAGCAGGCGGGGTCAGCAGATACGCAGTATTTT
>NA|TRBV7-4|TRBJ1-1|NA
CASSPRFNTEAFF
TGTGCCAGCAGCCCCAGGTTCAACACTGAAGCTTTCTTT
>TRBD1|TRBV6-1|TRBJ1-5|NA
CASSESMAGGWGNQPQHF
TGTGCCAGCAGTGAAAGCATGGCAGGGGGTTGGGGCAATCAGCCCCAGCATTTT
>NA|TRBV3-1/TRBV3-2|TRBJ2-6|NA
CASSQAGWGANVLTF
TGTGCCAGCAGCCAAGCAGGGTGGGGGGCCAACGTCCTGACTTTC
>NA|TRBV5-5|TRBJ1-1|NA
CASTWRVTAMNTEAFF
TGTGCCAGCACCTGGAGGGTCACAGCCATGAACACTGAAGCTTTCTTT
>NA|TRBV7-2|TRBJ1-1|NA
CASSRAGGTNTEAFF
TGTGCCAGCAGCCGGGCTGGGGGTACGAACACTGAAGCTTTCTTT
>TRBD1|TRBV7-6|TRBJ2-1|NA
CASSLERTGSMYNEQFF
TGTGCCAGCAGCTTAGAACGGACAGGGAGTATGTACAATGAGCAGTTCTTC
>NA|TRBV18|TRBJ1-1|NA
CASSLGQNTEAFF
TGTGCCAGCTCACTGGGTCAGAACACTGAAGCTTTCTTT
>NA|TRBV12-3/TRBV12-4|TRBJ2-5|NA
CASRLGVETQYF
TGTGCCAGCAGGCTAGGGGTTGAGACCCAGTACTTC
>NA|TRBV4-3|TRBJ1-4|once
CASSQAYAGATNEKLFF
TGCGCCAGCAGCCAAGCCTACGCGGGGGCAACTAATGAAAAACTGTTTTTT
>NA|TRBV6-5|TRBJ2-2|NA
CASRLWGANTGELFF
TGTGCCAGCAGGCTGTGGGGGGCGAACACCGGGGAGCTGTTTTTT
>NA|TRBV4-3|TRBJ2-3|NA
CASSQEKNTRGGGTQYF
TGCGCCAGCAGCCAAGAAAAAAATACTAGGGGCGGAGGTACGCAGTATTTT
>TRBD2|TRBV4-1|TRBJ2-1|NA
CASSLRLAGGPNEQFF
TGCGCCAGCAGCCTAAGACTAGCGGGGGGGCCCAATGAGCAGTTCTTC
>NA|TRBV4-1|TRBJ2-2|NA
CASSQHHTGELFF
TGCGCCAGCAGCCAACACCACACCGGGGAGCTGTTTTTT
>TRBD1|TRBV18|TRBJ2-2|NA
CASSPDRGFAGELFF
TGTGCCAGCTCACCGGACAGGGGATTTGCCGGGGAGCTGTTTTTT
>NA|TRBV9|TRBJ2-7|NA
CASSPAVGANEQYF
TGTGCCAGCAGCCCCGCTGTAGGGGCCAACGAGCAGTACTTC
>TRBD2|TRBV6-1|TRBJ2-1|NA
CASSAVSGSHSFSEQFF
TGTGCCAGCAGTGCAGTTAGCGGGAGTCACTCTTTCAGTGAGCAGTTCTTC
>NA|TRBV2|TRBJ2-1|NA
CASSVSRTSSYNEQFF
TGTGCCAGCAGTGTGTCGCGGACGAGCTCCTACAATGAGCAGTTCTTC
>NA|TRBV14|TRBJ2-3|NA
CASSPVAATDTQYF
TGTGCCAGCAGCCCGGTGGCAGCCACAGATACGCAGTATTTT
>NA|TRBV24-1|TRBJ1-5|NA
CATSDLPLQVSNQPQHF
TGTGCCACCAGTGATTTACCCTTACAGGTGAGCAATCAGCCCCAGCATTTT
>TRBD1|TRBV27|TRBJ1-1|NA
CASSTGQGAPERTEAFF
TGTGCCAGCAGTACGGGACAGGGGGCGCCGGAAAGGACTGAAGCTTTCTTT
>NA|TRBV5-1|TRBJ1-1|NA
CASSLGTANTEAFF
TGCGCCAGCAGCTTGGGGACAGCGAACACTGAAGCTTTCTTT
>NA|TRBV25-1|TRBJ1-5|NA
CASSDGFLGRPQHF
TGTGCCAGCAGTGATGGGTTTCTCGGTAGGCCCCAGCATTTT